This paragraph reports one T cell receptor beta chain. Its target is not known. This entry is derived from a study of T-cell reconstitution after alpha-beta-depleted transplantation in children. Unique molecular identifiers were incorporated when the TCRbeta library was constructed. TCRdb called the PCR reads again in MiXCR, with one record for every CDR3 protein. The top ten clones hold about 32% of a sample with around 420,000 distinct CDR3 sequences, around 15% of them seen once. Study-level findings and limits: In patients about two months after transplant, alpha-beta T cells reportedly arose from several hundred expanded graft clones. Newly generated T cells supplied most T-cell counts and diversity one year post-transplant. There were some patients whose high TCRbeta diversity at day 60 came from surviving recipient T cells and thymic progenitors.

The V end lost 4 bases, the J end lost 6 bases, and 26 bases lay between the germline ends. CDR3 size: 18 residues. Germline V gives CDR1 SGHAT, CDR2 FQDESV (reference sequence). The chain links TRBV11-1 to TRBJ2-3, with D possibly TRBD1 on 5 matching bases. Material: PBMCs, mostly from graft donor cells, obtained 360 days after TCRalphabeta/CD19-depleted stem cell transplant. This TCR was sampled from a boy under two years old who had a stem cell transplant for Wiskott-Aldrich syndrome, so the T cells may come from the graft donor. The CDR3 here is CASSYPPDSFALWDTQYF. CDR3 nucleotides: TGTGCCAGCAGCTACCCGCCAGACAGTTTTGCCCTGTGGGATACGCAGTATTTT.